This T cell receptor beta chain appears in the sequencing data of a study of OX40 agonist ivuxolimab in advanced cancers. The wider study: Eligibility rules accepted prior anti-PD-1, anti-PD-L1 or anti-CTLA-4 therapy, and 30% to 40% had some. Partial response was recorded in three patients: one hepatocellular carcinoma and two cutaneous melanoma cases.

Details on this clone: Its antigen is not known.

Study results and limitations: Researchers report that CD8+ T cells had, on average, more expanded clones than CD4+. At 0.1-3.0 mg/kg, partial responders had clonal expansion among the lowest observed.

The table came from immunoSEQ multiplex PCR; TCRdb's copy has only in-frame clones and leaves some out. The sample holds some 80,000 clones, approximately 95% seen once. This receptor was obtained from an adult with an advanced solid tumor such as melanoma, head and neck, liver or kidney cancer. The material sequenced was CD4+ or CD8+ T cells sorted from blood, taken in a trial of the OX40 agonist ivuxolimab.

The CDR3 nucleotides read TGCGCCAGCAGCCCCGGTTGGGGCGGCGCTGAAGCTTTCTTT. This translates into CASSPGWGGAEAFF. This chain links TRBV5-1 with TRBJ1-1; TRBD1 might be the D (5 bases). The V end lost 4 bases, the J end lost 6 bases, and 16 bases lay between the germline ends. The CDR3 extends over 14 amino acids. Germline CDR1 is SGHRS and CDR2 is YFSETQ.